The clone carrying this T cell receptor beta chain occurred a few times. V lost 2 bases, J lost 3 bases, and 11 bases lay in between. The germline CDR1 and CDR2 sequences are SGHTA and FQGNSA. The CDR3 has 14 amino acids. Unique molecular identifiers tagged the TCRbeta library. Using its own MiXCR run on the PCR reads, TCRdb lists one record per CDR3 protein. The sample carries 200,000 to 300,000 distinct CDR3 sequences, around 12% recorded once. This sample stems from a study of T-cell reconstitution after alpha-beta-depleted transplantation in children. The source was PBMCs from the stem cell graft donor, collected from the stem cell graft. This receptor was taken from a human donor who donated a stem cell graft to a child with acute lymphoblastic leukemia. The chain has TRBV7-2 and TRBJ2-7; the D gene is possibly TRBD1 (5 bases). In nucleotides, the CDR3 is TGTGCCAGCAGCTTAAATGGGGCCTTCTACGAGCAGTACTTC. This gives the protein CASSLNGAFYEQYF.